This paragraph covers one T cell receptor beta chain sequence. Trimming stripped 0 bases from V and 2 bases from J, with 7 bases between. CDR3 length: 14 amino acids. Germline V CDR1 and CDR2: MNHEY, SVGAGI. The repertoire was sequenced with immunoSEQ multiplex PCR; TCRdb's copy has only in-frame clones and lacks some. The data contain 150,000 to 200,000 clones, over 85% of them seen just once; the ten biggest clones take up 3.6%. The data derive from a study of T cell responses to AZD1222 COVID-19 vaccine. This receptor was taken from an adult who received the MenACWY meningococcal vaccine as a control. This rearrangement joins TRBV6-5 to TRBJ1-1; D is possibly TRBD1 (5 bases). The source was peripheral blood, collected 28 days after the second dose of the MenACWY control vaccine. This chain's CDR3 is CASSYSQGNTEAFF. The CDR3 DNA reads as TGTGCCAGCAGTTACTCCCAGGGCAACACTGAAGCTTTCTTT.